These 30 T cell receptor beta chains came from one sample sequenced in a study of identical twins' blood T cells. Each CDR3 protein gets one entry after TCRdb re-called the 5' RACE reads with MiXCR. Of 350,000 to 400,000 distinct CDR3 sequences listed, under 30% are singletons. The sample comprised PBMCs. All receptors derive from a woman aged 18 to 49 in good health.

The J gene is TRBJ1-1, the V gene TRBV2; D is ambiguous. With 4 bases removed from V and 1 base from J, the gap between germline ends came to 10 bases. Germline-derived CDR1 and CDR2 are SNHLY and FYNNEI. The CDR3 runs 14 residues. Written as DNA, the CDR3 is TGTGCCAGCAGTGGTTTCGAGGGGAACACTGAAGCTTTCTTT. It codes for CASSGFEGNTEAFF. The full variable domain, in which reference TRBV2 and TRBJ1-1 provide the parts outside the CDR3, is EPEVTQTPSHQVTQMGQEVILRCVPISNHLYFYWYRQILGQKVEFLVSFYNNEISEKSEIFDDQFSVERPDGSNFTLKIRSTKLEDSAMYFCASSGFEGNTEAFFGQGTRLTVV.

The rearrangement links TRBV6-4 to TRBJ2-5, with D maybe TRBD1 (6 bases). CDR1 and CDR2 from the germline V gene are MRHNA and SNTAGT. CDR3 length: 13 residues. V shed 4 bases and J shed 3 bases, with 9 bases lying between them. CDR3 DNA sequence: TGTGCCAGCAGTGCAGGGGCGGAAGAGACCCAGTACTTC. This codes for CASSAGAEETQYF.

This clonotype was observed once. The chain links TRBV7-9 to TRBJ1-1; D might be TRBD1 (5 bases). The CDR3 has 13 residues. V gave up 6 bases and J gave up 4 bases, with 12 bases separating them. CDR1 and CDR2 (germline): SEHNR, FQNEAQ (reference sequence). CDR3 loop: CASRKMRGTEAFF. The CDR3 nucleotides are TGTGCCAGCAGGAAAATGAGGGGCACTGAAGCTTTCTTT.

The V gene is TRBV7-9, the J gene TRBJ2-4; D gene unclear. V was pared by 5 bases and J by 1 base, with 12 bases between. Germline lookup yields CDR1 SEHNR and CDR2 FQNEAQ (reference sequence). The CDR3 loop spans 15 amino acids. The chain's CDR3 is CASSQGIFAKNIQYF. In DNA, the CDR3 is TGTGCCAGCAGCCAAGGCATCTTCGCCAAAAACATTCAGTACTTC.

CDR3 sequence reads: CASSLVGTNNEQFF. For the CDR3, the DNA is TGTGCCAGCAGCCTAGTAGGGACAAACAATGAGCAGTTCTTC. The chain employs TRBV9 and TRBJ2-1, with a weak D call TRBD1 (6 bases). The V and J ends lost 4 bases and 5 bases respectively, with 13 bases between them. CDR1 is SGDLS, CDR2 YYNGEE, per germline. CDR3 length equals 14 residues.

This clonotype was seen just once. This chain connects TRBV28 to TRBJ1-5; possible D gene TRBD1, 6 bases. V lost 6 bases to trimming and J lost 3 bases, with 12 bases between them. Germline V gene sequence: CDR1 MDHEN, CDR2 SYDVKM. The CDR3 has 14 residues. The DNA for the CDR3 is TGTGCCAGCAGAGAACAGGGTCACAATCAGCCCCAGCATTTT. It is translated as CASREQGHNQPQHF.

V usage is TRBV18 and J usage is TRBJ1-2, with 7 bases identical to TRBD1. The CDR3 loop spans 14 amino acids. Losses at the gene ends were 6 bases for V and 4 bases for J; bases not matched to a gene: 8. The germline gives CDR1 KGHSH, CDR2 LQKENI. CDR3 bases: TGTGCCAGCTCGTCGGACAGGCGGGGCTATGGCTACACCTTC. Translating gives CASSSDRRGYGYTF.

This clonotype came up a few times. For the CDR3, the DNA is TGCAGTGCTCGAACGGCAGGGTGGGCTTTCTTT. Translated, it gives CSARTAGWAFF. The rearrangement links TRBV20-1 to TRBJ1-1; perhaps TRBD1 as D (5 bases). The CDR3 covers 11 residues. V was cut by 5 bases and J by 11 bases, with 15 bases left in between. The germline V gene has CDR1 DFQATT and CDR2 SNEGSKA (reference sequence).

The chain joins TRBV4-1 to TRBJ1-2, with 8 bases aligning to TRBD1. Germline V gene lookup returns CDR1 MGHRA and CDR2 YSYEKL. This CDR3 has 19 amino acids. V lost 0 bases, J lost 8 bases, and 20 bases stayed unmatched. The CDR3 DNA sequence: TGCGCCAGCAGCCAAGATGAGGACAGGGCCTTCTACGCCCCAGTAGGCTACACCTTC. This translates into CASSQDEDRAFYAPVGYTF.

V is TRBV13 and J is TRBJ2-3; 12 nucleotides line up with TRBD2. Germline assignment: CDR1 PRHDT and CDR2 FYEKMQ (reference sequence). The CDR3 has 17 amino acids. V shed 5 bases and J 3 bases; nucleotides not matched to a gene: 9. This CDR3 reads CASSPPGLAGATDTQYF. Written as DNA, the CDR3 is TGTGCCAGCAGCCCACCGGGACTAGCGGGCGCGACAGATACGCAGTATTTT.

The table lists this clonotype with many counts. Mismatch with germline at one junction end may stem from a read error. The chain employs TRBV29-1 and TRBJ1-4; D is unresolved. There are 12 residues in the CDR3. Germline values: CDR1 SQVTM, CDR2 ANQGSEA. The CDR3 is CSVEGPDEKLFF. CDR3 nucleotide sequence: TGCAGCGTGGAAGGACCCGATGAAAAACTGTTTTTT.

This clonotype was found a few times. This chain uses TRBV5-1 with TRBJ2-2, with D possibly being TRBD2 (5 bases). The CDR3 runs to 15 residues. The germline V and J ends were trimmed by 6 bases and 0 bases, with 12 bases remaining between them. Germline lookup yields CDR1 SGHRS and CDR2 YFSETQ. The DNA of the CDR3 is TGCGCCAGCAACCCCGGGATTACGAACACCGGGGAGCTGTTTTTT. Translating it yields CASNPGITNTGELFF. Filled out from reference TRBV5-1 and TRBJ2-2, the complete variable domain reads KAGVTQTPRYLIKTRGQQVTLSCSPISGHRSVSWYQQTPGQGLQFLFEYFSETQRNKGNFPGRFSGRQFSNSRSEMNVSTLELGDSALYLCASNPGITNTGELFFGEGSRLTVL.

Remarks on this clonotype: A much more abundant neighbour one base away suggests this may be a read error. The rearrangement uses TRBV29-1 and TRBJ1-2; D is possibly TRBD1 (6 bases). The germline gives CDR1 SQVTM, CDR2 ANQGSEA. This CDR3 is 13 amino acids long. Here the CDR3 reads CSVPGDINYGCTF. The CDR3 DNA is TGCAGCGTTCCAGGGGACATTAACTATGGCTGCACCTTC.

The chain carries TRBV18 and TRBJ2-1; the D is unclear. The V gene's germline CDR1 is KGHSH and CDR2 LQKENI. CDR3 length equals 15 residues. V was shortened by 5 bases and J by 6 bases, with 17 bases between the two germline ends. In DNA form, the CDR3 reads TGTGCCAGCTCAATTTCCTACGGCGAGGTCAATGAGCAGTTCTTC. Translation: CASSISYGEVNEQFF.

Only a few counts were recorded for this clonotype. J is TRBJ2-1 and V is TRBV7-2; possibly TRBD1 or TRBD2 for D (5 bases each). CDR1 is SGHTA and CDR2 is FQGNSA in the germline V gene. Trimming removed 5 bases from V and 5 bases from J, with 13 bases in between. The CDR3 extends over 14 amino acids. In DNA, the CDR3 is TGTGCCAGCAGCCTCATGGGGGACGACAATGAGCAGTTCTTC. Its protein product is CASSLMGDDNEQFF.

The V and J genes are TRBV10-3 and TRBJ2-1, with TRBD2 matching over 7 bases. J lost 12 bases, V lost 0 bases, and 5 bases had no gene match. CDR3 size: 13 residues. Germline CDR1 and CDR2: ENHRY and SYGVKD. The CDR3 here is CAISESERGLQFF. CDR3 nucleotides: TGTGCCATCAGTGAGTCGGAGCGGGGCCTGCAGTTCTTC.

This clonotype is a singleton in its sample. The chain is built from TRBV7-2 and TRBJ2-7; TRBD2 is a possible D gene (6 bases). This CDR3 comprises 15 residues. The V gene's germline CDR1 is SGHTA and CDR2 FQGNSA. With 7 bases removed from V and 3 bases from J, the gap between germline ends came to 19 bases. The CDR3 region is CASNPNLMGGYEQYF. The CDR3 DNA follows: TGTGCCAGCAACCCAAATTTGATGGGGGGCTACGAGCAGTACTTC.

The chain employs TRBV20-1 and TRBJ2-1, with TRBD2 matching over 11 bases. Losses at the gene ends were 5 bases for V and 4 bases for J; bases not matched to a gene: 4. The CDR3 runs to 14 residues. CDR1 is DFQATT and CDR2 is SNEGSKA in the germline V gene (reference sequence). In DNA, the CDR3 is TGCAGTGCTGTTCGACTAGCGGGGTACAATGAGCAGTTCTTC. Encoded protein: CSAVRLAGYNEQFF.

This clonotype showed up just a few times. The chain is built from TRBV7-9 and TRBJ1-1, with a possible D match to TRBD1 (6 bases). The CDR3 runs to 14 residues. CDR1 is SEHNR and CDR2 is FQNEAQ in the germline V gene (reference sequence). V lost 1 base and J lost 6, with 12 bases in between. The chain's CDR3 is CASSLGQVGSEAFF. As DNA, the CDR3 is TGTGCCAGCAGCTTAGGACAGGTCGGTTCTGAAGCTTTCTTT.

This clonotype was picked up a small number of times. The rearrangement uses TRBV29-1 and TRBJ2-6; D is possibly TRBD1 (6 bases). This CDR3 is built from 14 residues. Germline V CDR1 and CDR2: SQVTM, ANQGSEA. With 2 bases removed from V and 2 bases from J, the gap between germline ends came to 7 bases. The CDR3 here is CSVESGAGANVLTF. Written as DNA, the CDR3 is TGCAGCGTTGAATCAGGGGCTGGGGCCAACGTCCTGACTTTC.

This clonotype was counted a few times. Since the CDR3 does not end with the conserved phenylalanine or tryptophan, this likely comes from a read error. The chain recombines TRBV6-5 with TRBJ1-1; D may be TRBD1 (6 bases). The CDR3 is 14 residues long. CDR1 and CDR2 (germline): MNHEY, SVGAGI. The V end lost 3 bases, the J end lost 3 bases, and 11 bases lay between the germline ends. In DNA form, the CDR3 reads TGTGCCAGCAGTTATCAGGGGAAGTACACTGAAGCTTTCTCT. Translation: CASSYQGKYTEAFS.

This clonotype was seen many times. The J gene is TRBJ1-2, the V gene TRBV7-2; D not certain. CDR3 length: 14 amino acids. V dropped 1 base and J dropped 3 bases, with 9 bases sitting between them. The germline V gene encodes CDR1 SGHTA and CDR2 FQGNSA. The CDR3 DNA follows: TGTGCCAGCAGCTTAGGTTCAACCTACTATGGCTACACCTTC. Translation gives CASSLGSTYYGYTF.

A word on this clonotype: A read error may account for a junction end that differs from germline. The chain joins TRBV7-6 to TRBJ2-1; D unclear. CDR3 size: 18 residues. In germline, CDR1 is SGHVS, CDR2 FNYEAQ. The CDR3 is CASSLPQKNVYSCNEQFF. The DNA of the CDR3 is TGTGCCAGCAGCTTGCCCCAAAAAAATGTGTACTCCTGCAATGAGCAGTTCTTC.

This clonotype was observed a handful of times. The V call is TRBV5-1, the J call TRBJ2-7; 10 positions agree with TRBD2. Germline CDR1 and CDR2: SGHRS and YFSETQ. This CDR3 comprises 16 residues. The J segment lost 1 base and the V segment lost 2 bases, leaving 6 bases of the junction unmatched. As DNA, the CDR3 is TGCGCCAGCAGCTTAGCTAGCGGGAGTTCGTCCTACGAGCAGTACTTC. This gives the protein CASSLASGSSSYEQYF. The variable domain in full, with the rest retrieved from reference TRBV5-1 and TRBJ2-7, is KAGVTQTPRYLIKTRGQQVTLSCSPISGHRSVSWYQQTPGQGLQFLFEYFSETQRNKGNFPGRFSGRQFSNSRSEMNVSTLELGDSALYLCASSLASGSSSYEQYFGPGTRLTVT.

This clonotype showed up just a few times. The CDR3 loop reads CASSLVLGVGTEAFF. In DNA, the CDR3 is TGTGCCAGCAGCTTAGTTCTGGGAGTGGGCACTGAAGCTTTCTTT. V is TRBV7-9 and J is TRBJ1-1; D not certain. The CDR3 length is 15 residues. The V gene lost 1 base and the J gene lost 4 bases, with 13 bases spanning the gap. Germline loops: CDR1 SEHNR, CDR2 FQNEAQ (reference sequence).

J is TRBJ1-1 and V is TRBV29-1, with D perhaps matching TRBD1 (6 bases). Germline V gene sequence: CDR1 SQVTM, CDR2 ANQGSEA. V shed 4 bases and J shed 2 bases, with 11 bases lying between them. CDR3 size: 13 residues. CDR3 protein: CSVAGTRNTEAFF. CDR3 nucleotide sequence: TGCAGCGTTGCCGGGACAAGAAACACTGAAGCTTTCTTT.

This clonotype has only a few counts. The chain joins TRBV20-1 to TRBJ2-7; 12 nucleotides align to TRBD2. V shed 6 bases, J shed 6 bases, and the junction held 6 bases outside the gene matches. Germline CDR1 is DFQATT and CDR2 is SNEGSKA (reference sequence). The CDR3 has 13 residues. The CDR3 region has the DNA TGCAGTGCGTGGGGGGGACTAGCGGGCGAGCAGTACTTC. This encodes CSAWGGLAGEQYF.

The chain has TRBV5-5 and TRBJ1-1; 8 bases map to TRBD1. The junction had 10 bases not matched to a gene; V was cut back by 2 bases and J by 4 bases. Germline V gene sequence: CDR1 SGHKS, CDR2 YYEKEE (reference sequence). The CDR3 runs 16 residues. CDR3 protein: CASSLARTGMGTEAFF. CDR3 sequence (DNA): TGTGCCAGCAGCTTAGCTAGGACAGGGATGGGCACTGAAGCTTTCTTT.

J is TRBJ1-2 and V is TRBV20-1; TRBD1 matches at 9 bases. The CDR3 has 15 amino acids. Germline CDR1 DFQATT, CDR2 SNEGSKA (reference sequence). Trimming took 0 bases from V and 8 from J; bases not matched to a gene: 10. CDR3: CSARDRRQGDLGYTF. The CDR3 coding sequence is TGCAGTGCTAGAGATCGCCGACAGGGGGACTTAGGCTACACCTTC.

The chain combines TRBV28 with TRBJ1-2; D ambiguous. Germline CDR1 reads MDHEN; CDR2 reads SYDVKM. Trimming shortened V by 3 bases and J by 4 bases, and 15 bases separated the two germline ends. This CDR3 region has 15 residues. The CDR3 loop is CASSLRQVLRYGYTF. CDR3 DNA: TGTGCCAGCAGTTTGCGGCAGGTCCTCCGCTATGGCTACACCTTC.